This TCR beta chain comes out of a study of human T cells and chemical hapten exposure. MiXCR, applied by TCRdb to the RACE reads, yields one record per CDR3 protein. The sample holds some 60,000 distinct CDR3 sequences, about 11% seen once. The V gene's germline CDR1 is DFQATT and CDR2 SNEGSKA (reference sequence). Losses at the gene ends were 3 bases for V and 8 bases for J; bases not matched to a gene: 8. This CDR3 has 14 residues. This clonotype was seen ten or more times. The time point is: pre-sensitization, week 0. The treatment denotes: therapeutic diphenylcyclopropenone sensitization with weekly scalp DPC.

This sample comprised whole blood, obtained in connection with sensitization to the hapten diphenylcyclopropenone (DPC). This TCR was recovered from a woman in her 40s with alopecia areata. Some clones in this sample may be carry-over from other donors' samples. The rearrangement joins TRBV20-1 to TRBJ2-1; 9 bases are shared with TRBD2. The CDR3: CSARVSGSAYEQFF. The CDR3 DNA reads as TGCAGTGCTAGGGTTAGCGGGAGTGCGTATGAGCAGTTCTTC.